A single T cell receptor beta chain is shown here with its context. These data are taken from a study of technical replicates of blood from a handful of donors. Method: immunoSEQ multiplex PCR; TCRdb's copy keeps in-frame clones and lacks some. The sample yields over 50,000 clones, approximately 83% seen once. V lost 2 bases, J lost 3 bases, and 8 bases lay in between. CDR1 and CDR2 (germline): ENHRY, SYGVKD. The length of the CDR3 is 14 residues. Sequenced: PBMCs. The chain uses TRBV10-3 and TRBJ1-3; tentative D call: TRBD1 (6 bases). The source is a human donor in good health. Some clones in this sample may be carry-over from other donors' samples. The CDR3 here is CAISEGRGGNTIYF. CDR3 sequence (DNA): TGTGCCATCAGTGAGGGCAGGGGTGGAAACACCATATATTTT.